The following is a T cell receptor beta chain sequence with its context. Germline V gives CDR1 MNHEY, CDR2 SVGAGI. V dropped 6 bases and J dropped 4; count of bases not matched to a gene: 4. This CDR3 has 13 amino acids. This specimen belongs to a study of T cell changes during pregnancy in multiple sclerosis. TCRdb's copy holds only in-frame clones and misses some; the assay was immunoSEQ multiplex PCR. The sample shows some 80,000 clones, over 85% of them seen only once. The source of this sequence is a female donor with multiple sclerosis, enrolled in a pregnancy study. The chain links TRBV6-5 to TRBJ1-2, with 8 bases aligning to TRBD1. Here the sequenced sample was peripheral blood, taken in the first trimester of pregnancy. The CDR3 sequence is CASRPDRVYGYTF. In DNA form, the CDR3 reads TGTGCCAGCAGACCGGACAGGGTCTATGGCTACACCTTC.